This T cell receptor (beta chain) was profiled in a study of persistence of HIV-infected CD4 T cells (dated by TCRdb to 2019 to 2021). Notes on the research overall: CMV- and HIV-1 Gag-responding CD4+ T cells were isolated from ART-treated individuals so that antigen-driven clonal expansion of HIV-1-infected cells could be examined. The median time participants had been on suppressive ART was under 10 years. Peripheral blood samples of up to about 180 mL were taken at multiple time points, with the exception of a couple of participants who underwent leukapheresis at a single time point. The clonality of all cells in each sorted population was assessed by TCRbeta sequencing, whereas the clonality of infected cells was assessed by proviral sequencing. In the cross-participant TCR cluster analysis, eight or nine participants were included for CMV and roughly 7 participants were included for Gag.

Details on this clone: The antigen it binds to is not known. Nothing much larger sits one base from this clone, and base qualities are not available.

TCRbeta repertoires were sequenced from genomic DNA with the immunoSEQ hsTCRB assay version 4 in survey mode. For TCRbeta sequencing, genomic DNA was diluted to roughly 10 ng/uL, with up to 1 ug used per sample. In the original analysis: TCRbeta data analysis was done in ImmunoSeq Analyzer 3.0, and diversity was calculated on productive nucleotide rearrangements. Lower-bound TCR diversity was estimated with the improved Chao index, and clonality with the Gini coefficient using the Immunarch R package. Different nucleotide rearrangements encoding the same CDR3beta amino acid sequence were counted as distinct clonotypes. Differential abundance analysis found TCRbeta sequences that were significantly enriched in antigen-responding cells compared with anti-CD3/anti-CD28-activated cells. GLIPH2 grouped TCRs by predicted peptide-MHC specificity, both within each participant and across combined participant data sets. TCRdb took this table from immuneACCESS and kept in-frame rearrangements with V and J called. Such tables lack part of the clones; where checked against another copy, unresolved V genes explain under half of the gap, and the rest is unexplained. V, J and clone size are taken as reported in that table, and D and trimming were inferred from the DNA itself. The sample records under 40,000 clones, around 82% of which are singletons. 15% to 20% of the sample is taken by the ten largest.

The treatment or condition label corresponds to: suppressive antiretroviral therapy. A pool of overlapping HIV-1 Gag 15-mer peptides, at 0.75 to 1 ug per peptide per mL, was used to stimulate the cells. Memory populations depleted of antigen-responding cells were obtained by sorting nonresponding CD40L-negative CD69-negative CD45RO-high memory CD4+ T cells. Participants were HIV-1-infected adults who started suppressive ART during chronic infection. For at least 4 years, participants had undetectable plasma HIV-1 RNA, below 50 copies/mL. To be included, participants needed a CD4+ T cell count above 400 cells/uL and a positive CMV serology. Before stimulation, PBMCs were isolated using density centrifugation and depleted of CD8+ T cells. For roughly 20 hours, CD8-depleted PBMCs were stimulated with anti-CD28/CD49d costimulation, a CD40-blocking antibody, and enfuvirtide, which was added to prevent new infections. Cells were sorted on a Beckman Coulter MoFlo Legacy or XDP sorter, with propidium iodide excluding dead cells. Genomic DNA was extracted using the QIAamp DNA Mini Kit for samples with more than one million cells and using the Quick-DNA Microprep Kit for all other samples.

Points the paper makes about the study in general: Within the same sorted populations, how oligoclonal the TCRs were correlated with how oligoclonal the proviruses were. TCRbeta richness in CMV- and Gag-responding cells was significantly lower than in anti-CD3/anti-CD28-responding cells; CMV-responding cells had higher oligoclonality than CD3/CD28-stimulated and Gag-responding cells. Bulk TCR analyses could not be limited to the rare CMV-responding cells that actually contained HIV-1 proviruses. Only a small number of individuals took part in the study, and the range of antigens tested was limited. Antigen-responding cells were enriched for expanded CDR3beta sequences that were degenerate, which suggests that CD4+ responses to CMV and Gag underwent convergent selection.

The sample here was CD4+ T cells sorted from PBMCs after approximately 19-hour stimulation, taken from a patient who received antiretroviral therapy. The intended sense of this specimen's cell subset or site label: CD40L-CD69- CD45RO-high memory CD4 T cells not responding to Gag peptides. The sequence was collected from an adult woman with HIV who was CMV-seropositive.

The base sequence is TGTGCCAGCAGAAGGGAGGGGAGGAACACTGAAGCTTTCTTT. Translated, it gives CASRREGRNTEAFF. This chain is built from TRBV5-4 and TRBJ1-1, with TRBD1 perhaps the D gene, on 5 matching bases. The CDR3 sequence holds 14 residues, the cysteine and phenylalanine included. Only CDR3 DNA remains: 42 bases, in frame from the first base. Trimming costs V 5 bases and J 1 base, and their ends lie 12 bases apart. Based on the germline V gene (reference sequence), the CDR1 and CDR2 sequences are SGHNT and YYREEE. Supplemented by the reference TRBV5-4 and TRBJ1-1 proteins around the CDR3, the complete variable domain is ETGVTQSPTHLIKTRGQQVTLRCSSQSGHNTVSWYQQALGQGPQFIFQYYREEENGRGNFPPRFSGLQFPNYSSELNVNALELDDSALYLCASRREGRNTEAFFGQGTRLTVV.